These 18 T cell receptor beta chains were sequenced from one sample in a study of T cells expressing NK-cell markers. One entry per CDR3 protein, without DNA, is what TCRdb gives after re-calling the 5' RACE reads. The record lists about 180,000 distinct CDR3 sequences, of which the ten most abundant hold around 20%. Sequenced material: blood T cells: a sorted CD56 or NKG2C T cell subset, CD4+ or CD8+ T cells, or bulk PBMC T cells (not recorded which). These receptors all stem from a man aged 18-75 years in good health.

V usage is TRBV7-9 and J usage is TRBJ2-5; lacking DNA, the TRBD2 call made by TCRdb goes unchecked. CDR1 and CDR2 (germline): SEHNR, FQNEAQ (reference sequence). The CDR3 is made up of 14 amino acids. This CDR3 reads CASSLAGPQETQYF.

The chain employs TRBV30 and TRBJ2-1; the D call from TCRdb, TRBD1, cannot be confirmed without DNA. Germline CDR1 and CDR2: GTSNPN and SVGIG (reference sequence). The CDR3 covers 14 residues. The CDR3 is CAWSLTGLSDEQFF.

V and J are TRBV6-5 and TRBJ2-2; the D call of TRBD1 rests on TCRdb alone, since no DNA is present to check it. The CDR3 spans 15 residues. Looked up from germline, CDR1 is MNHEY and CDR2 is SVGAGI. CDR3: CASSYLKTGSGELFF.

J is TRBJ2-7 and V is TRBV27; TCRdb selects TRBD1, and the lack of DNA leaves this call unchecked. Per germline, CDR1 MNHEY and CDR2 SMNVEV (reference sequence). The CDR3 runs to 15 residues. The CDR3 protein is CASGRERGVSYEQYF.

CDR3 residues: CASSPMGSKQGSYTEAFF. V gene TRBV11-1 combines with J gene TRBJ1-1; TCRdb designates TRBD1, a call that cannot be tested without DNA. CDR1 and CDR2 (germline): SGHAT, FQDESV (reference sequence). The CDR3 length is 18 residues.

The chain recombines TRBV6-4 with TRBJ2-1; TCRdb's D gene call, TRBD1, goes unchecked for lack of DNA. The CDR3 is made up of 12 amino acids. Germline V lookup: CDR1 MRHNA, CDR2 SNTAGT. The CDR3 protein is CASSDPGQRQFF.

The CDR3 sequence: CASSEDYSEGPDTQYF. The V and J genes are TRBV2 and TRBJ2-3; TCRdb gives TRBD2 as the D gene, but with no DNA this cannot be confirmed. The germline gives CDR1 SNHLY, CDR2 FYNNEI. The CDR3 extends over 16 amino acids.

The chain employs TRBV20-1 and TRBJ2-4; the TCRdb call, TRBD1, lacks DNA for checking. The CDR3 has 14 residues. CDR1 is DFQATT and CDR2 is SNEGSKA in the germline V gene (reference sequence). Here the CDR3 reads CSARESGQGDIQYF.

The chain employs TRBV7-6 and TRBJ2-7; without DNA, the TCRdb call of TRBD1 cannot be checked. The CDR3 runs 15 residues. The germline V gene has CDR1 SGHVS and CDR2 FNYEAQ. The CDR3 region is CASSLGPDRVDEQYF. Full variable domain (remainder filled in from reference TRBV7-6 and TRBJ2-7): GAGVSQSPRYKVTKRGQDVALRCDPISGHVSLYWYRQALGQGPEFLTYFNYEAQQDKSGLPNDRFSAERPEGSISTLTIQRTEQRDSAMYRCASSLGPDRVDEQYFGPGTRLTVT.

This sequence joins TRBV5-4 and TRBJ2-3. The germline V gene encodes CDR1 SGHNT and CDR2 YYREEE (reference sequence). The length of the CDR3 is 14 residues. CDR3 amino acids: CASSLVQGKDTQYF.

J is TRBJ2-3 and V is TRBV5-6; TCRdb reports TRBD1, a call that lacks DNA to check it against. This CDR3 contains 16 residues. From germline, CDR1 is SGHDT and CDR2 YYEEEE. CDR3 in amino acids: CASRPTWTDYTDTQYF. Looking up the rest from reference TRBV5-6 and TRBJ2-3 gives the full variable domain: DAGVTQSPTHLIKTRGQQVTLRCSPKSGHDTVSWYQQALGQGPQFIFQYYEEEERQRGNFPDRFSGHQFPNYSSELNVNALLLGDSALYLCASRPTWTDYTDTQYFGPGTRLTVL.

V is TRBV29-1 and J is TRBJ1-1; the TCRdb D gene call, TRBD1, has no DNA to confirm it. The germline CDR1 and CDR2 sequences are SQVTM and ANQGSEA. The CDR3 is 13 residues long. The CDR3 region is CSERQGMNTEAFF.

This chain joins TRBV3-1 and TRBJ2-5; TCRdb indicates TRBD2, and absent DNA this call remains unverified. Germline V lookup: CDR1 LGHDT, CDR2 YNNKEL (reference sequence). The CDR3 covers 15 residues. The CDR3 is CASSHSGLVGETQYF.

V usage is TRBV14 and J usage is TRBJ2-7; TCRdb picks TRBD2, but there is no DNA to check that call. Germline V CDR1 and CDR2: SGHDN, FVKESK. The CDR3 length is 14 residues. This chain's CDR3 is CASSPVGGAYEQYF.

The chain employs TRBV28 and TRBJ2-2; lacking DNA, the TRBD1 call made by TCRdb goes unchecked. CDR3 length equals 16 residues. The V gene's germline CDR1 is MDHEN and CDR2 SYDVKM. CDR3 sequence: CASSFQGDRLEGELFF.

The gene calls are TRBV9 and TRBJ2-2; the TCRdb D gene call, TRBD2, has no DNA to confirm it. This CDR3 region has 16 residues. The germline gives CDR1 SGDLS, CDR2 YYNGEE. CDR3 sequence: CASSGRRGQRTGELFF.

The chain is built from TRBV11-2 and TRBJ1-1. Germline V gene lookup returns CDR1 SGHAT and CDR2 FQNNGV. The CDR3 length is 13 residues. This chain's CDR3 is CASSLEINTEAFF.

This CDR3 reads CASSPKSYDEQYF. V and J are TRBV28 and TRBJ2-7; TCRdb's assignment of TRBD2 cannot be checked, as there is no DNA. Germline assignment: CDR1 MDHEN and CDR2 SYDVKM. CDR3 length: 13 residues.